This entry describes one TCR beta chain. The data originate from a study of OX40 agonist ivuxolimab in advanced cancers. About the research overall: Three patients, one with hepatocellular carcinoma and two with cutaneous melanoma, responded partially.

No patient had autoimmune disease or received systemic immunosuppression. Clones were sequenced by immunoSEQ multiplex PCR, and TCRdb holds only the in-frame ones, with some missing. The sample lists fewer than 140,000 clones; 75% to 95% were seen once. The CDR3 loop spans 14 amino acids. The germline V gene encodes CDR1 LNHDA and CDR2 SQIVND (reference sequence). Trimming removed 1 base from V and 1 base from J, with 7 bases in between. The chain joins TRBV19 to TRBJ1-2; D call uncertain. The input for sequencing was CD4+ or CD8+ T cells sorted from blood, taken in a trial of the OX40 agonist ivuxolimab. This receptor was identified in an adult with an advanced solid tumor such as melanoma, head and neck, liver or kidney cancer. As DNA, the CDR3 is TGTGCCAGTAGTATAGCCGCCGTTAACTATGGCTACACCTTC. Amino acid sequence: CASSIAAVNYGYTF.